These 15 T cell receptor beta chains were sequenced from one sample in a study of T cell responses to AZD1222 COVID-19 vaccine. Clones were sequenced by immunoSEQ multiplex PCR, and TCRdb holds only the in-frame ones, with some missing. The table has about 140,000 clones, 90% to 95% seen once; the top ten hold 4% to 5.5%. The sequencing used peripheral blood, collected on day 0 of AZD1222 vaccination. These receptors were collected from an adult in good health.

This sequence joins TRBV19 and TRBJ1-2; D uncertain. Looked up from germline, CDR1 is LNHDA and CDR2 is SQIVND (reference sequence). With 1 base removed from V and 1 base from J, the gap between germline ends came to 10 bases. CDR3 size: 15 residues. The CDR3 DNA follows: TGTGCCAGTAGTATAGTGAGACAAAGTAACTATGGCTACACCTTC. Amino acids: CASSIVRQSNYGYTF.

The chain combines TRBV2 with TRBJ2-7; D is uncertain. In germline, CDR1 is SNHLY, CDR2 FYNNEI. Deletions cut 6 bases from V and 7 bases from J, with 10 bases between. The CDR3 has 11 amino acids. The CDR3 DNA sequence: TGTGCCAGCAGCACTGGACGGGAGCAGTACTTC. It specifies CASSTGREQYF.

J is TRBJ1-5 and V is TRBV7-8; D call uncertain. CDR3 length: 13 amino acids. CDR1 and CDR2 from the germline V gene are SGHVS and FQNEAQ. V shed 0 bases and J shed 10 bases, with 10 bases lying between them. For the CDR3, the DNA is TGTGCCAGCAGCTTAGCCCTAACGAGACCCCAGCATTTT. This translates into CASSLALTRPQHF.

The chain carries TRBV6-5 and TRBJ1-1; a possible D gene is TRBD1 (5 bases). The CDR3 is 14 residues long. Trimming pared 6 bases from V and 5 bases from J, leaving 16 bases between. CDR1 MNHEY and CDR2 SVGAGI come from the germline V gene. The CDR3 sequence: CASRGPIERTEAFF. CDR3 in DNA: TGTGCCAGCAGGGGACCGATTGAAAGGACTGAAGCTTTCTTT.

The J gene is TRBJ2-5, the V gene TRBV4-3; 11 positions agree with TRBD2. Trimming cost V 2 bases and J 5 bases; bases outside gene matches: 4. The CDR3 covers 15 residues. From germline, CDR1 is LGHNA and CDR2 YSLEER. CDR3 DNA: TGCGCCAGCAGCCAATTAGCGGGGGGGCGGGAGACCCAGTACTTC. Translation: CASSQLAGGRETQYF.

This chain's CDR3 is CASRLQVYEQYF. The CDR3 nucleotides are TGTGCCAGCAGACTGCAGGTCTACGAGCAGTACTTC. V and J are TRBV2 and TRBJ2-7; no clear D. Germline CDR1 reads SNHLY; CDR2 reads FYNNEI. V lost 6 bases and J 3 bases, leaving 9 bases between the germline ends. The length of the CDR3 is 12 residues.

The V call is TRBV7-9, the J call TRBJ1-4; D gene ambiguous. Trimming took 1 base from V and 11 from J, leaving 8 bases between them. Germline assignment: CDR1 SEHNR and CDR2 FQNEAQ (reference sequence). The CDR3 has 12 amino acids. The CDR3 coding sequence is TGTGCCAGCAGCTTAGAAGGCCACAAACTGTTTTTT. Residues: CASSLEGHKLFF. Based on the CDR3 plus reference TRBV7-9 and TRBJ1-4, the full variable domain is DTGVSQNPRHKITKRGQNVTFRCDPISEHNRLYWYRQTLGQGPEFLTYFQNEAQLEKSRLLSDRFSAERPKGSFSTLEIQRTEQGDSAMYLCASSLEGHKLFFGSGTQLSVL.

This clone was picked up one time. Compared with germline, one end of the junction differs, possibly owing to a read error. The rearrangement links TRBV6-5 to TRBJ1-1; no firm D call. CDR1 and CDR2 (germline): MNHEY, SVGAGI. The CDR3 totals 13 residues. CDR3 amino acids: CASRPRGNAEAFF. The CDR3 DNA follows: TGTGCCAGCAGGCCCCGAGGGAACGCTGAAGCTTTCTTT.

This clone was detected only once. The chain uses TRBV27 and TRBJ1-6; D is unresolved. Germline V gives CDR1 MNHEY, CDR2 SMNVEV (reference sequence). With 7 bases removed from V and 3 bases from J, the gap between germline ends came to 10 bases. The CDR3 spans 14 residues. The CDR3 is CASTPSVYNSPLHF. The CDR3, as DNA: TGTGCCAGCACCCCAAGTGTCTATAATTCACCCCTCCACTTT.

V is TRBV7-8 and J is TRBJ1-5; maybe TRBD1 (5 bases). The CDR3 is made up of 15 amino acids. Germline V gives CDR1 SGHVS, CDR2 FQNEAQ. The V and J ends lost 1 base and 2 bases respectively, with 9 bases between them. The CDR3 nucleotides are TGTGCCAGCAGCTTAGGGCTAGGGGGCAATCAGCCCCAGCATTTT. Its translation: CASSLGLGGNQPQHF. Together with reference TRBV7-8 and TRBJ1-5, the CDR3 gives the full variable domain: GAGVSQSPRYKVAKRGQDVALRCDPISGHVSLFWYQQALGQGPEFLTYFQNEAQLDKSGLPSDRFFAERPEGSVSTLKIQRTQQEDSAVYLCASSLGLGGNQPQHFGDGTRLSIL.

The chain links TRBV2 to TRBJ2-1; a possible D gene is TRBD1 (5 bases). CDR1 is SNHLY, CDR2 FYNNEI, per germline. Trimming removed 7 bases from V and 6 bases from J, with 19 bases in between. The length of the CDR3 is 15 residues. The CDR3 DNA is TGTGCCAGCACCAGGGTGGCAGGGATAGGCAATGAGCAGTTCTTC. Translating it yields CASTRVAGIGNEQFF.

The chain combines TRBV9 with TRBJ2-1; no reliable D call. The V end was cut by 2 bases, the J end by 9 bases, with 9 bases between. Germline V gene data show CDR1 as SGDLS and CDR2 as YYNGEE. The CDR3 has 12 amino acids. The CDR3: CASSVRDGEQFF. CDR3 DNA: TGTGCCAGCAGCGTTAGGGATGGTGAGCAGTTCTTC.

The chain is built from TRBV18 and TRBJ1-6; no reliable D call. Germline CDR1 KGHSH, CDR2 LQKENI. The CDR3 is made up of 17 amino acids. The ends were cut back, 5 bases at V and 0 bases at J, with 14 bases in the middle. In nucleotides, the CDR3 is TGTGCCAGCTCAGAAACACAACCGAGCTCCTATAATTCACCCCTCCACTTT. It translates to CASSETQPSSYNSPLHF. Based on the CDR3 plus reference TRBV18 and TRBJ1-6, the full variable domain is NAGVMQNPRHLVRRRGQEARLRCSPMKGHSHVYWYRQLPEEGLKFMVYLQKENIIDESGMPKERFSAEFPKEGPSILRIQQVVRGDSAAYFCASSETQPSSYNSPLHFGNGTRLTVT.

The rearrangement links TRBV7-2 to TRBJ1-1, with TRBD1 matching 10 bases. Germline V CDR1 and CDR2: SGHTA, FQGNSA. This CDR3 region has 16 residues. Trimming cost V 1 base and J 2 bases; bases outside gene matches: 4. CDR3 loop: CASSLGDRGGNTEAFF. CDR3 bases: TGTGCCAGCAGCTTAGGGGACAGGGGCGGCAACACTGAAGCTTTCTTT.

CDR3 coding DNA: TGTGCCAGCAGCCAAGACCTGCCCCACGGGACAGGGCCCACCGGGGAGCTGTTTTTT. Translated, it gives CASSQDLPHGTGPTGELFF. This chain uses TRBV14 with TRBJ2-2; TRBD1 agrees at 9 bases. The CDR3 covers 19 residues. Germline CDR1 reads SGHDN; CDR2 reads FVKESK. V lost 0 bases, J lost 4 bases, and 12 bases stayed unmatched.